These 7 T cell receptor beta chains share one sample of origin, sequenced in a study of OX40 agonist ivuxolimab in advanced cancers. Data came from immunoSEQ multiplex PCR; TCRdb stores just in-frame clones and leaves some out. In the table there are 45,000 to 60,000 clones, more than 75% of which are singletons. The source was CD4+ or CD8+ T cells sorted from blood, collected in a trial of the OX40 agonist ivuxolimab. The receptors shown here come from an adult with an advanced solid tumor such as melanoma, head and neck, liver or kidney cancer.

As DNA, the CDR3 is TGTGCCAGCAGCTTCGGACGACCAACTAATGAAAAACTGTTTTTT. Protein sequence: CASSFGRPTNEKLFF. The chain links TRBV5-5 to TRBJ1-4; D uncertain. Trimming shortened V by 2 bases and J by 0 bases, and 8 bases separated the two germline ends. The germline V gene has CDR1 SGHKS and CDR2 YYEKEE (reference sequence). This CDR3 contains 15 residues.

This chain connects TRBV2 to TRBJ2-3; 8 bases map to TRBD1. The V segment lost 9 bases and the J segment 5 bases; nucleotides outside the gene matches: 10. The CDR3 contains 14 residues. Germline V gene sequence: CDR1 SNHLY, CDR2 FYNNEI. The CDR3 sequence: CASSGQGREDTQYF. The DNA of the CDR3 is TGTGCCAGTTCAGGACAGGGCCGCGAAGATACGCAGTATTTT.

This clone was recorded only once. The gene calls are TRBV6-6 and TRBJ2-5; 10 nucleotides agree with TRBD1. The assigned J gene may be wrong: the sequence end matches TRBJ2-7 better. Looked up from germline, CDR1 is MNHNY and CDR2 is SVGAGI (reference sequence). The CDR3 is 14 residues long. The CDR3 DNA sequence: TGTGCCAGCAGTCGACGACAGGGGGCATACGAGCAGTACTTC. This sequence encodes CASSRRQGAYEQYF.

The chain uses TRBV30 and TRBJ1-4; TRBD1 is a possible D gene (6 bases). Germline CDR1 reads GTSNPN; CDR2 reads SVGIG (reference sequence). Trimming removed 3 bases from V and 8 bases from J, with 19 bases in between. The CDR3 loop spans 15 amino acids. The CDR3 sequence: CAWSVNPRGGEKLFF. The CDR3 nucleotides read TGTGCCTGGAGCGTTAACCCCAGGGGTGGAGAAAAACTGTTTTTT.

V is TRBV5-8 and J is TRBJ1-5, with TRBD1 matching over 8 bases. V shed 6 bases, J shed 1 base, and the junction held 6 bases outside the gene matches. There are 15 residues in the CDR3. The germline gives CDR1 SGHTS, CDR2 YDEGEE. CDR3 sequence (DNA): TGTGCCAGCAAGAGCAGGGGGCTCAGCAATCAGCCCCAGCATTTT. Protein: CASKSRGLSNQPQHF. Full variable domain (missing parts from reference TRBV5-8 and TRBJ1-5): EAGVTQSPTHLIKTRGQQATLRCSPISGHTSVYWYQQALGLGLQFLLWYDEGEERNRGNFPPRFSGRQFPNYSSELNVNALELEDSALYLCASKSRGLSNQPQHFGDGTRLSIL.

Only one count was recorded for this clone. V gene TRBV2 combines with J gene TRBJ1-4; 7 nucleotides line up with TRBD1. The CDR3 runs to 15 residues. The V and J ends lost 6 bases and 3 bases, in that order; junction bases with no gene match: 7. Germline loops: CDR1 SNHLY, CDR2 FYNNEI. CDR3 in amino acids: CASRPQGESNEKLFF. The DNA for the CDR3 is TGTGCCAGCAGACCCCAGGGGGAATCTAATGAAAAACTGTTTTTT.

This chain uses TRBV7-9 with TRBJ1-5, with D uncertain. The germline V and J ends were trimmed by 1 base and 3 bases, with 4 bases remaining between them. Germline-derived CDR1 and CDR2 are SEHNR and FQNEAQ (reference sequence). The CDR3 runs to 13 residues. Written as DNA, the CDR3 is TGTGCCAGCAGCTTAGGATTCAATCAGCCCCAGCATTTT. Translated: CASSLGFNQPQHF.